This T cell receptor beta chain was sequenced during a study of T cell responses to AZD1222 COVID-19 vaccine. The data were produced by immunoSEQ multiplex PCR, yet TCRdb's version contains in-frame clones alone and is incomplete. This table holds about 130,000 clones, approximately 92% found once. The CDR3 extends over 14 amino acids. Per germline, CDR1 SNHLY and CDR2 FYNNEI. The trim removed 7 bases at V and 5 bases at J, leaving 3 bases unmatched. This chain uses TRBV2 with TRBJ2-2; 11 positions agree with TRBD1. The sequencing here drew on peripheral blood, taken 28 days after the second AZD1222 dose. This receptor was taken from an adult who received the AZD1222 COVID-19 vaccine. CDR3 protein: CASKGQGGTGELFF. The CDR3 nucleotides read TGTGCCAGCAAGGGACAGGGGGGGACCGGGGAGCTGTTTTTT.